The 10 T cell receptor beta chains reported below all come from one sample, sequenced in a study of blood T cell repertoires in COVID-19. Profiled with immunoSEQ multiplex PCR; TCRdb holds only in-frame clones, not every one. Of fewer than 300,000 clones in the sample, 85% to 90% were seen once. Material for sequencing was peripheral blood. All receptors come from a man in his thirties or forties with acute or convalescent COVID-19.

The chain joins TRBV7-3 to TRBJ2-2; 7 nucleotides match TRBD1. The germline V gene has CDR1 SGHTA and CDR2 FQGTGA. The CDR3 extends over 16 amino acids. With V trimmed by 8 bases and J by 3 bases, 12 bases remained unmatched. CDR3 coding DNA: TGTGCCAGCTCCAGACAGGGCCGAGGGTACACCGGGGAGCTGTTTTTT. Protein product: CASSRQGRGYTGELFF.

The chain has TRBV28 and TRBJ2-5, with D unclear. V was pared by 5 bases and J by 4 bases, with 11 bases between. CDR1 is MDHEN, CDR2 SYDVKM, per germline. There are 13 residues in the CDR3. The CDR3 DNA sequence: TGTGCCAGCAGTCTTGCGCCTTTAGAGACCCAGTACTTC. This gives the protein CASSLAPLETQYF.

The chain links TRBV28 to TRBJ1-1; the D gene is possibly TRBD1 (6 bases). Trimming took 6 bases from V and 3 from J, leaving 14 bases between them. Germline V CDR1 and CDR2: MDHEN, SYDVKM. The CDR3 extends over 14 amino acids. The CDR3 here is CASSRAGQYTEAFF. CDR3 bases: TGTGCCAGCAGCCGAGCTGGACAGTACACTGAAGCTTTCTTT.

This chain connects TRBV10-3 to TRBJ1-5, with D possibly being TRBD1 (5 bases). Deletions cut 11 bases from V and 3 bases from J, with 17 bases between. This CDR3 is built from 14 residues. Germline loops: CDR1 ENHRY, CDR2 SYGVKD. CDR3 amino acids: CAANSGRANQPQHF. CDR3 bases: TGTGCCGCCAACTCAGGGAGGGCCAATCAGCCCCAGCATTTT.

The rearrangement links TRBV7-8 to TRBJ2-3; 8 nucleotides agree with TRBD2. The CDR3 is 16 amino acids. Germline V CDR1 and CDR2: SGHVS, FQNEAQ. The ends lost 1 base at V and 0 bases at J; junction bases unmatched: 3. CDR3: CASSLGASGSTDTQYF. In DNA, the CDR3 is TGTGCCAGCAGCTTAGGGGCTAGCGGGAGCACAGATACGCAGTATTTT. Together with reference TRBV7-8 and TRBJ2-3, the CDR3 gives the full variable domain: GAGVSQSPRYKVAKRGQDVALRCDPISGHVSLFWYQQALGQGPEFLTYFQNEAQLDKSGLPSDRFFAERPEGSVSTLKIQRTQQEDSAVYLCASSLGASGSTDTQYFGPGTRLTVL.

The chain carries TRBV7-3 and TRBJ2-3; 11 bases are shared with TRBD1. Germline assignment: CDR1 SGHTA and CDR2 FQGTGA. The CDR3 totals 13 residues. Unmatched junction bases numbered 0, after V lost 8 bases and J lost 2 bases. The CDR3 nucleotides are TGTGCCAGCGGACAGGGGGCCACAGATACGCAGTATTTT. Translating gives CASGQGATDTQYF.

The rearrangement uses TRBV7-6 and TRBJ2-1, with 14 bases that match TRBD2. Germline CDR1 is SGHVS and CDR2 is FNYEAQ. CDR3 length: 15 residues. The V gene end was trimmed by 6 bases and the J gene end by 4 bases; junction bases not matched to a gene: 2. CDR3 sequence: CASRGLAGEYNEQFF. CDR3 DNA sequence: TGTGCCAGCAGGGGACTAGCGGGAGAGTACAATGAGCAGTTCTTC.

The count of this clone is one. The rearrangement joins TRBV19 to TRBJ1-1; no reliable D call. Deletions cut 0 bases from V and 1 base from J, with 9 bases between. Germline V gene sequence: CDR1 LNHDA, CDR2 SQIVND (reference sequence). CDR3 length: 15 amino acids. CDR3 sequence reads: CASSIDNSGNTEAFF. The DNA of the CDR3 is TGTGCCAGTAGTATAGACAACTCGGGGAACACTGAAGCTTTCTTT.

V usage is TRBV6-5 and J usage is TRBJ2-2, with 8 bases lining up with TRBD1. CDR1 and CDR2 from the germline V gene are MNHEY and SVGAGI. The CDR3 contains 14 residues. V was clipped by 10 bases and J by 6 bases; unmatched bases: 10. CDR3 coding DNA: TGTGCCACCCCGGGACAGGAATATTCCGGGGAGCTGTTTTTT. Its translation is CATPGQEYSGELFF.

The chain recombines TRBV6-5 with TRBJ1-5, with 7 bases identical to TRBD1. V dropped 6 bases and J dropped 0; count of bases not matched to a gene: 5. This CDR3 has 15 residues. Looked up from germline, CDR1 is MNHEY and CDR2 is SVGAGI. CDR3 sequence: CASSAGTDSNQPQHF. DNA of the CDR3: TGTGCCAGCAGCGCTGGGACAGATAGCAATCAGCCCCAGCATTTT.